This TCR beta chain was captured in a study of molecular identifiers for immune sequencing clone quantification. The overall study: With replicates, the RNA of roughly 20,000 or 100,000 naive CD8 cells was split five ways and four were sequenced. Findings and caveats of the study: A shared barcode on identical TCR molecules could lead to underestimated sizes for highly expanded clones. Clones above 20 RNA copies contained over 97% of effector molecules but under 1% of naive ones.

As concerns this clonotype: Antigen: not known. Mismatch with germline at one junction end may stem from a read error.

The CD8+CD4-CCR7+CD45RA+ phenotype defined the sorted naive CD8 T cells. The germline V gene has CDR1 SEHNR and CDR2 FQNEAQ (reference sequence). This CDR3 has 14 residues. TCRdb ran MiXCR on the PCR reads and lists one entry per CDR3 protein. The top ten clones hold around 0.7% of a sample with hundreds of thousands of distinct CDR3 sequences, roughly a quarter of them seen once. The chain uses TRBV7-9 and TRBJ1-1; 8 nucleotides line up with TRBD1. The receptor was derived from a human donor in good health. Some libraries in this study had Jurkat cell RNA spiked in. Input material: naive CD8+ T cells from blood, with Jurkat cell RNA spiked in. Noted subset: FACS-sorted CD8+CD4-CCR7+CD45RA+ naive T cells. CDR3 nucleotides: TGTGCCGGCAGCTCGACAGGGGTGAACACTGAAGCTTTCTTT. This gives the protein CAGSSTGVNTEAFF. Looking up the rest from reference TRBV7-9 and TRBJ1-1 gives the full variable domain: DTGVSQNPRHKITKRGQNVTFRCDPISEHNRLYWYRQTLGQGPEFLTYFQNEAQLEKSRLLSDRFSAERPKGSFSTLEIQRTEQGDSAMYLCAGSSTGVNTEAFFGQGTRLTVV.